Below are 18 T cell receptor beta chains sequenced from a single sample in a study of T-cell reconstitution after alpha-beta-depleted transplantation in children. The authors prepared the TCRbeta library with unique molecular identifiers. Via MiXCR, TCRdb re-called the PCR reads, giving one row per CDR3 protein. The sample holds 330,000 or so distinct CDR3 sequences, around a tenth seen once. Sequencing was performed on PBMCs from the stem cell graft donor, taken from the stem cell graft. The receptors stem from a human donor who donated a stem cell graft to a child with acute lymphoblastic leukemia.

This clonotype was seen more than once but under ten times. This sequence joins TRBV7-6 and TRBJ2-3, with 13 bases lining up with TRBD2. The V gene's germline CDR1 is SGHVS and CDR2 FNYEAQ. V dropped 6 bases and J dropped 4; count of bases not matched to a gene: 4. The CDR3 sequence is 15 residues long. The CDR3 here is CASSRGLAGPDTQYF. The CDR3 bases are TGTGCCAGCAGTAGGGGACTAGCGGGACCAGATACGCAGTATTTT.

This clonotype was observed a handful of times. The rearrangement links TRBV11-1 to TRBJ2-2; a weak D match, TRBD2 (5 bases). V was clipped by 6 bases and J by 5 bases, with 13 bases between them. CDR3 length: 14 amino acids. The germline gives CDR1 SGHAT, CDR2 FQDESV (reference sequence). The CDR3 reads CASRYRLATGELFF. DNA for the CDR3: TGTGCCAGCAGATACCGTCTAGCAACCGGGGAGCTGTTTTTT.

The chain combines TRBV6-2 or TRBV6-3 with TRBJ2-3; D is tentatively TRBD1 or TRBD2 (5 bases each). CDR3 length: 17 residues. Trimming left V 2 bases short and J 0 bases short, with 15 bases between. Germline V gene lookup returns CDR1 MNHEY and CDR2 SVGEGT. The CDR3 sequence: CASSYTRGFLSTDTQYF. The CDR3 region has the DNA TGTGCCAGCAGTTACACACGGGGCTTCCTTAGCACAGATACGCAGTATTTT.

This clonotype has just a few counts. The CDR3 reads CASSATGTGGLEQYF. CDR3 DNA sequence: TGTGCCAGCAGCGCCACCGGGACAGGGGGCCTCGAGCAGTACTTC. J is TRBJ2-7 and V is TRBV9, with 12 bases fitting TRBD1. This CDR3 spans 15 amino acids. Germline values: CDR1 SGDLS, CDR2 YYNGEE. The trim removed 3 bases at V and 6 bases at J, leaving 7 bases unmatched.

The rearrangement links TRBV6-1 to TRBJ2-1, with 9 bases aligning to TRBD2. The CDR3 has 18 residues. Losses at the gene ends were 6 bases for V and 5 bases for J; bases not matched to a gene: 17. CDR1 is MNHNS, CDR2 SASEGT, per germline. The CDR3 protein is CASRSLAGDLLDDNEQFF. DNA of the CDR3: TGTGCCAGCAGGTCACTAGCGGGCGACCTTTTAGATGACAATGAGCAGTTCTTC.

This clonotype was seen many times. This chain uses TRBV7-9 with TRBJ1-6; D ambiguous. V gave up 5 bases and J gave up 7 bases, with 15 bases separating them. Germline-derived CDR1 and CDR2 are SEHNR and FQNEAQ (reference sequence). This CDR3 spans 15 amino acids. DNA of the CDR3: TGTGCCAGCAGCCAAACCAAGACGGGGAATTCACCCCTCCACTTT. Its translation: CASSQTKTGNSPLHF.

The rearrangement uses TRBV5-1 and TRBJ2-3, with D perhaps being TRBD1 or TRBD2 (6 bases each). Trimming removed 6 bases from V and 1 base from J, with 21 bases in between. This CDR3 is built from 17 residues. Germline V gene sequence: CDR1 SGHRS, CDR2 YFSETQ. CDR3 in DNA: TGCGCCAGCATCTCTTTCCCGGGGGCGTATGGCACAGATACGCAGTATTTT. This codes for CASISFPGAYGTDTQYF.

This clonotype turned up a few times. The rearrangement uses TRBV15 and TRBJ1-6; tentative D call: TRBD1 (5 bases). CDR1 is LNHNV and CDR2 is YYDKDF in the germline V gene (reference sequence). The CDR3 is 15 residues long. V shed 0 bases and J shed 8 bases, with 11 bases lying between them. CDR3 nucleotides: TGTGCCACCAGCAGAGATCGGGGGTTATATTCACCCCTCCACTTT. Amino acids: CATSRDRGLYSPLHF. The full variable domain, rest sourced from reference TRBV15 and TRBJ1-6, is DAMVIQNPRYQVTQFGKPVTLSCSQTLNHNVMYWYQQKSSQAPKLLFHYYDKDFNNEADTPDNFQSRRPNTSFCFLDIRSPGLGDTAMYLCATSRDRGLYSPLHFGNGTRLTVT.

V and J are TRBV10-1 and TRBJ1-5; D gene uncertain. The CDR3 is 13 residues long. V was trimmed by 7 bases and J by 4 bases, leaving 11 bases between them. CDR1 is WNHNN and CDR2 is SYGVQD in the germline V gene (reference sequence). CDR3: CASIRSPNQPQHF. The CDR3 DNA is TGCGCCAGCATCCGGTCACCAAATCAGCCCCAGCATTTT.

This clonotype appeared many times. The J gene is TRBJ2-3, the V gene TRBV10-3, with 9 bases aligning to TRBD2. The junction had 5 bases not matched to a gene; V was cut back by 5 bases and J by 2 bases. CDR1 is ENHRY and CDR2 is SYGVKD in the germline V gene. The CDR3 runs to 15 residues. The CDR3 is CAISRTSAFTDTQYF. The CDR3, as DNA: TGTGCCATCAGTAGGACTAGCGCCTTCACAGATACGCAGTATTTT.

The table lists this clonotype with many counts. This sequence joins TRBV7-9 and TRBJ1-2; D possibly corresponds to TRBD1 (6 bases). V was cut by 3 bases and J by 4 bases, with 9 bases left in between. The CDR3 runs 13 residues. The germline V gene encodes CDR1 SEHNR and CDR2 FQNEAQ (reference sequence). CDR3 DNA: TGTGCCAGCAGCTTGGGAGGGGGCTATGGCTACACCTTC. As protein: CASSLGGGYGYTF.

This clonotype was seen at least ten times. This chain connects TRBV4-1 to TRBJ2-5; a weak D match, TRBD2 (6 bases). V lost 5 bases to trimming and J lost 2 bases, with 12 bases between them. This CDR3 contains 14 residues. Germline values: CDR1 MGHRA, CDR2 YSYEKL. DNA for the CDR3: TGCGCCAGCAGCGGTGGCGGGAATCAAGAGACCCAGTACTTC. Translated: CASSGGGNQETQYF.

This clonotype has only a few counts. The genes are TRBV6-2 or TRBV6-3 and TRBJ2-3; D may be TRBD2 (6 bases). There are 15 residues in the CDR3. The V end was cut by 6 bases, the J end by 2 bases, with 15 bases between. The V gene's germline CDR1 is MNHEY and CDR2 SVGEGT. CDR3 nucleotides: TGTGCCAGCAGACCAGACCTAGCGAACACAGATACGCAGTATTTT. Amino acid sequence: CASRPDLANTDTQYF.

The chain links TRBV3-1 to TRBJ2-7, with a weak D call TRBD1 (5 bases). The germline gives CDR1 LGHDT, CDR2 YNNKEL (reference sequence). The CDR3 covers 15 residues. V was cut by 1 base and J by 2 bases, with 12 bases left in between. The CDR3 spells CASSQAVGQAYEQYF. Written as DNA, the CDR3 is TGTGCCAGCAGCCAAGCTGTAGGACAAGCCTACGAGCAGTACTTC.

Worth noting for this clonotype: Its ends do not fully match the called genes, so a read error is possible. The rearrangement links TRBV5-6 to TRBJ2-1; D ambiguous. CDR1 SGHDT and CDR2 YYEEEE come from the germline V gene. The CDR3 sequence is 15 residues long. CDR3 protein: CASGLVLDVYNEQFF. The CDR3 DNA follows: TGTGCCAGCGGCTTGGTGCTAGACGTCTACAATGAGCAGTTCTTC.

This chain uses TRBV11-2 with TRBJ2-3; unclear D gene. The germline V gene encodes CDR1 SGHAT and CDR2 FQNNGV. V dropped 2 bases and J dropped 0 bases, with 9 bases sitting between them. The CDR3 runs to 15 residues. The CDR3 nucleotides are TGTGCCAGCAGCTTATACCGAGTCAGCACAGATACGCAGTATTTT. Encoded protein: CASSLYRVSTDTQYF.

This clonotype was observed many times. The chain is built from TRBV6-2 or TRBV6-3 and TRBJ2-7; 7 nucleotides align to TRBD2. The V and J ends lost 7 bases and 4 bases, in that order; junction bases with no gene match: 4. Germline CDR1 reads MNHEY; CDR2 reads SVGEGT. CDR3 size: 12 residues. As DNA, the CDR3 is TGTGCCAGCACCCACGGGAGGTACGAGCAGTACTTC. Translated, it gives CASTHGRYEQYF.

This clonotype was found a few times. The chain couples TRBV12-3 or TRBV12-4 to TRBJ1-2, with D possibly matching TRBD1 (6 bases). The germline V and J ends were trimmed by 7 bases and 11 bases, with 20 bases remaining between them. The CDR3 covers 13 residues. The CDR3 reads CASTTGGGQRYTF. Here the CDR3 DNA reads TGTGCCAGCACCACTGGCGGGGGGCAGAGGTACACCTTC.